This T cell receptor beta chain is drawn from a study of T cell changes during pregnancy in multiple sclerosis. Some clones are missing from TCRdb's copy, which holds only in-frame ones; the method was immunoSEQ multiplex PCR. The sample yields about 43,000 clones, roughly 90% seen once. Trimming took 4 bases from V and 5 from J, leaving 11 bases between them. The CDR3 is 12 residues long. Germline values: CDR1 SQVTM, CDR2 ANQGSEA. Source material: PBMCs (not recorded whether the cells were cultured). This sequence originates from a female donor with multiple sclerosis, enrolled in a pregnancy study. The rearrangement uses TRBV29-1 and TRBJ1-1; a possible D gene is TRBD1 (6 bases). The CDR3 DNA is TGCAGCGTTGTAGAGGGGGGTACTGAAGCTTTCTTT. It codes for CSVVEGGTEAFF.